This TCR beta chain stems from a study of cytomegalovirus exposure and HLA in healthy donors. Whole-study context: It was reported in a later analysis that the same platform had been used for the 90 to 150 validation repertoires as for the approximately 670 first-cohort repertoires. Study results and limitations: It was reported that the classifier diagnosed cytomegalovirus status with high specificity and sensitivity in both the original and validation cohorts.

Clones were read by immunoSEQ multiplex PCR, and TCRdb kept only the in-frame ones, dropping some. The sample shows around 150,000 clones, around four fifths of them seen only once. Per the germline V gene, CDR1 is SNHLY and CDR2 is FYNNEI. J gave up 3 bases and V 4 bases, and 7 bases lay outside the gene matches. The CDR3 runs to 16 residues. Separate from the roughly 720-subject first cohort, the 120-subject validation cohort was the one that the donors belonged to. About this clone: Its antigen remains unknown.

The V and J genes are TRBV2 and TRBJ2-1; 9 nucleotides agree with TRBD1. The sequence derives from a man aged 25-45 years in good health and CMV-seropositive. The sequencing sample was made of PBMCs. For the CDR3, the DNA is TGTGCCAGCAGTGGACCGCGGACAGGGGACTACAATGAGCAGTTCTTC. Amino acids: CASSGPRTGDYNEQFF.